This T cell receptor beta chain was sequenced during a study of cytomegalovirus exposure and HLA in healthy donors. 60 Vbeta and 13 Jbeta primers were used in PCR. Clones were sequenced by immunoSEQ multiplex PCR, and TCRdb holds only the in-frame ones, with some missing. This sample carries about 67,000 clones, about 65% of them seen once, and the ten largest clones take approximately 2.1%. This clone was detected only a few times. The sample taken for sequencing was PBMCs. The receptor comes from a woman aged 25 to 45 in good health and CMV-seronegative.

The CDR3 sequence is CASSPSAGGRGTDTQYF. CDR3 in DNA: TGTGCCAGCTCACCAAGTGCAGGGGGCCGGGGCACAGATACGCAGTATTTT. This chain uses TRBV18 with TRBJ2-3; the match to TRBD1 covers 8 bases. The germline V gene encodes CDR1 KGHSH and CDR2 LQKENI. This CDR3 has 17 residues. The trim removed 2 bases at V and 1 base at J, leaving 8 bases unmatched.